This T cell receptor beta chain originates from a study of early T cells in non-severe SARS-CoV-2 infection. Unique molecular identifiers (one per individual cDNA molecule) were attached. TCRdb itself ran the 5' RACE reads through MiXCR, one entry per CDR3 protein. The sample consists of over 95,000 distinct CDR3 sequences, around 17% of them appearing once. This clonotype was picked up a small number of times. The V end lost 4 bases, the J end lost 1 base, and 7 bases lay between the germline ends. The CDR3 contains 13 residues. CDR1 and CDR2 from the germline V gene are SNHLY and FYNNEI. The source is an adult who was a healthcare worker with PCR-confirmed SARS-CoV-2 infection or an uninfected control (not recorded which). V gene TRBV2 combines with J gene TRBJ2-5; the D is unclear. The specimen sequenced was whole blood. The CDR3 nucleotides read TGTGCCAGCAGTGTGCACCCCCAAGAGACCCAGTACTTC. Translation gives CASSVHPQETQYF.